The entry that follows covers one T cell receptor (beta chain) sequence. As yet, its antigen is unknown. This sample is part of a study of shared clonotypes between healthy human individuals. Study observations and caveats: Among non-shared clonotypes, generation probabilities were lower than among those shared by all four donors. The authors expected sequencing depth to affect clonotype sharing among donors. Generally, naive subsets (rather than memory subsets) showed larger estimated richness.

The donor population consisted of healthy HIV-negative adults with no recent acute infections or vaccinations. The CDR3 spans 10 residues. The germline V gene encodes CDR1 DFQATT and CDR2 SNEGSKA (reference sequence). The germline V and J ends were trimmed by 6 bases and 8 bases, with 8 bases remaining between them. Generated by immunoSEQ multiplex PCR, the TCRdb table keeps only in-frame clones and is missing some. The sample holds roughly 2,300,000 clones, less than 95% seen once. V is TRBV20-1 and J is TRBJ2-1; D is perhaps TRBD2 (5 bases). The receptor was isolated from a man between 18 and 29 years old in good health. Some clones in this sample may be carry-over from other donors' samples. Sequenced input: naive CD4+ T cells from PBMCs. As to subset: CD45RA+ positively selected. CDR3 in amino acids: CSAQLDEQFF. CDR3 coding DNA: TGCAGTGCCCAACTAGATGAGCAGTTCTTC.